These 7 T cell receptor beta chains share one sample of origin, sequenced in a study of blood T cell repertoires in COVID-19. Using immunoSEQ multiplex PCR, the repertoire was profiled, and TCRdb retains in-frame clones only, with some absent. This table has about 86,000 clones, 75% to 90% appearing once. Sequencing was carried out using peripheral blood. These receptors came from a woman aged 80 or over with active or convalescent COVID-19.

The chain couples TRBV5-1 to TRBJ1-2, with 7 bases fitting TRBD1. The V gene end was trimmed by 4 bases and the J gene end by 2 bases; junction bases not matched to a gene: 11. Germline values: CDR1 SGHRS, CDR2 YFSETQ. The CDR3 totals 16 residues. In DNA, the CDR3 is TGCGCCAGCAGCCGTCCTATGACAGGGAAGAACTATGGCTACACCTTC. It is translated as CASSRPMTGKNYGYTF.

The chain combines TRBV7-3 with TRBJ2-7; maybe TRBD2 (6 bases). V was pared by 5 bases and J by 7 bases, with 24 bases between. The CDR3 has 16 amino acids. Per germline, CDR1 SGHTA and CDR2 FQGTGA. The CDR3 coding sequence is TGTGCCAGCAGCGCCAACGGTGGAGGGGCGACGGGGGAGCAGTACTTC. It codes for CASSANGGGATGEQYF.

Written as DNA, the CDR3 is TGTGCCAGCAGTCCCCGGACAGGCCTTTCTTGGGAGCAGTACTTC. It specifies CASSPRTGLSWEQYF. The chain couples TRBV27 to TRBJ2-7; 7 nucleotides align to TRBD1. Germline V gene lookup returns CDR1 MNHEY and CDR2 SMNVEV (reference sequence). This CDR3 has 15 residues. V gave up 5 bases and J gave up 7 bases; unmatched junction bases: 14.

This clone was counted a few times. The rearrangement links TRBV3-1 (or the pseudogene TRBV3-2) to TRBJ1-5; weak D call: TRBD1 (6 bases). Germline CDR1 reads LGHDT; CDR2 reads YNNKEL (reference sequence). The CDR3 runs 15 residues. V lost 3 bases and J lost 2, with 11 bases in between. CDR3 nucleotides: TGTGCCAGCAGCCAGGGGTACAGGGGCAATCAGCCCCAGCATTTT. This sequence encodes CASSQGYRGNQPQHF.

V gene TRBV20-1 combines with J gene TRBJ2-5; weak D call: TRBD2 (5 bases). The germline gives CDR1 DFQATT, CDR2 SNEGSKA (reference sequence). The CDR3 runs 13 residues. With 3 bases removed from V and 1 base from J, the gap between germline ends came to 9 bases. CDR3 residues: CSASRTVQETQYF. The CDR3 DNA is TGCAGTGCTAGTCGGACTGTCCAAGAGACCCAGTACTTC.

This chain links TRBV11-2 with TRBJ2-5, with TRBD1 identical over 8 bases. The CDR3 length is 16 residues. Trimming removed 1 base from V and 0 bases from J; junction bases left unmatched: 4. The germline gives CDR1 SGHAT, CDR2 FQNNGV. The CDR3 loop is CASSLVRTGYQETQYF. For the CDR3, the DNA is TGTGCCAGCAGCTTAGTTAGGACAGGGTACCAAGAGACCCAGTACTTC. Supplemented by reference TRBV11-2 and TRBJ2-5, the full variable domain reads EAGVAQSPRYKIIEKRQSVAFWCNPISGHATLYWYQQILGQGPKLLIQFQNNGVVDDSQLPKDRFSAERLKGVDSTLKIQPAKLEDSAVYLCASSLVRTGYQETQYFGPGTRLLVL.

This chain joins TRBV3-1 (or the pseudogene TRBV3-2) and TRBJ2-7; 11 positions match TRBD1. The length of the CDR3 is 15 residues. Unmatched junction bases numbered 4, after V lost 3 bases and J lost 3 bases. The germline CDR1 and CDR2 sequences are LGHDT and YNNKEL (reference sequence). In DNA form, the CDR3 reads TGTGCCAGCAGCCATCGGACAGGGGGCAACTACGAGCAGTACTTC. Amino acid sequence: CASSHRTGGNYEQYF.